These T cell receptor beta chains were read from a single sample in a study of neurological immune-mediated disorders. TCRdb passed the 5' RACE reads through MiXCR, listing each CDR3 protein once. Seen here are under 90,000 distinct CDR3 sequences, roughly a tenth observed once, and the top ten hold 9.6%. Source material: PBMCs. Receptor source: a young man in good health. Each CDR3 is given with its conserved first and last residue. The D gene is left open where the match is weak. Some rows have no size entry. The others give once, few or many, or a class for an expanded clone.

many	TRBJ2-7	NA	TRBV20-1	TGCAGTGCTAGAGATATCGCGCGGGCCTCCTACGAGCAGTACTTC	CSARDIARASYEQYF
many	TRBJ1-1	NA	TRBV5-5	TGTGCCAGCAGCTTGGCACTGGGGGACACTGAAGCTTTCTTT	CASSLALGDTEAFF
many	TRBJ2-5	TRBD2	TRBV20-1	TGCAGTGCTCCATCAGTAGCGGGAGGGGAGACCCAGTACTTC	CSAPSVAGGETQYF
few	TRBJ2-1	NA	TRBV29-1	TGCAGCGTTGTAGATGGCGGCCCCAATGAGCAGTTCTTC	CSVVDGGPNEQFF
many	TRBJ1-1	TRBD1	TRBV7-2	TGTGCCAGCAGCCGGGACAGGGCGCGGACTGAAGCTTTCTTT	CASSRDRARTEAFF
many	TRBJ2-5	TRBD2	TRBV7-9	TGTGCCAGCACCAAAGCGGGGGGCCAAGAGACCCAGTACTTC	CASTKAGGQETQYF
NA	TRBJ2-7	NA	TRBV2	TGTGCCAGCAGTCCGCAGGGCTACGAGCAGTACTTC	CASSPQGYEQYF
many	TRBJ2-3	NA	TRBV6-6	TGTGCCAGCAGTCAGACCTCGGCAGATACGCAGTATTTT	CASSQTSADTQYF
NA	TRBJ2-3	TRBD2	TRBV7-9	TGTGCCAGCAGCCATGGGACTAGCGGGGGCACAGATACGCAGTATTTT	CASSHGTSGGTDTQYF
many	TRBJ2-7	TRBD2	TRBV20-1	TGCAGTGCTCGGGGACTAGCGGGAGGTCCACCCTACGAGCAGTACTTC	CSARGLAGGPPYEQYF
many	TRBJ2-3	TRBD2	TRBV10-3	TGTGCCATCACCAACGCAGGACTAGCGGGAGGATATGGAGATACGCAGTATTTT	CAITNAGLAGGYGDTQYF
NA	TRBJ1-6	NA	TRBV5-1	TGCACCAGCAGCGTAGACGGGGAGGGTTCACCCCTCCACTTT	CTSSVDGEGSPLHF
NA	TRBJ1-2	NA	TRBV10-3	TGTGCCATCACCGGTACAGCCCAATTTGGCTATGGCTACACCTTC	CAITGTAQFGYGYTF
NA	TRBJ2-5	NA	TRBV5-1	TGCGCCAGCATTTTGCAGGATCAAGAGACCCAGTACTTC	CASILQDQETQYF
many	TRBJ2-3	TRBD1	TRBV3-1	TGTGCCAGCAGCCAATCGGACAGGGGAGATACGCAGTATTTT	CASSQSDRGDTQYF
many	TRBJ1-6	NA	TRBV27	TGTGCCAGTCTATCCGGGACCTATAATTCACCCCTCCACTTT	CASLSGTYNSPLHF
many	TRBJ1-4	NA	TRBV14	TGTGCCAGCAGCCAAGAGGCAGGTGGCAAACTGTTTTTT	CASSQEAGGKLFF
many	TRBJ2-1	NA	TRBV7-2	TGTGCCAGCAGCCCCCCCCACAATGAGCAGTTCTTC	CASSPPHNEQFF
NA	TRBJ2-7	NA	TRBV7-9	TGTGCCAGCAGCCCGCCGAACCCTACACGCGACGAGAAGTACTTC	CASSPPNPTRDEKYF
many	TRBJ2-1	NA	TRBV29-1	TGCAGCGCAGTCAGAAATTCGAATGAGCAGTTCTTC	CSAVRNSNEQFF
many	TRBJ2-7	NA	TRBV5-1	TGCGCCAGCAGCTTGGTAGGCCGTTACGAGCAGTACTTC	CASSLVGRYEQYF
few	TRBJ2-5	NA	TRBV29-1	TGCAGCGTCCCATTGGGAGGAACCCAAGAGACCCAGTACTTC	CSVPLGGTQETQYF
NA	TRBJ1-2	NA	TRBV20-1	TGCAGTGCTTATCAGGGGTTGGACTATGGCTACACCTTC	CSAYQGLDYGYTF
many	TRBJ2-1	NA	TRBV7-2	TGTGCCAGCAGCTTATGGGGGGCCGATGAGCAGTTCTTC	CASSLWGADEQFF
many	TRBJ2-7	TRBD1	TRBV5-1	TGCGCCAGCAGCAAGGACAGGGGCCACGAGCAGTACTTC	CASSKDRGHEQYF
many	TRBJ2-1	TRBD2	TRBV25-1	TGTGCCAGCAGCGACTCGGGAGGATCGAGCTCCTACAATGAGCAGTTCTTC	CASSDSGGSSSYNEQFF
many	TRBJ2-7	NA	TRBV11-2	TGTGCCAGCAGCTTAGATCGGCGCGAGCAGTACTTC	CASSLDRREQYF
many	TRBJ1-3	NA	TRBV29-1	TGCAGCGCACCGGACCCTGCGGGTGGAAACACCATATATTTT	CSAPDPAGGNTIYF
NA	TRBJ1-2	TRBD1	TRBV7-2	TGTGCCAGCAGCTTGGGGACAGGGAGCTTCGGTGGCTACACCTTC	CASSLGTGSFGGYTF
many	TRBJ2-5	NA	TRBV4-2	TGTGCCAGCAGCCAAGATGCGCCCAGAGGGGACCAAGAGACCCAGTACTTC	CASSQDAPRGDQETQYF
many	TRBJ1-2	NA	TRBV28	TGTGCCAGCAGTTTGTATACCCAAACTACGTATGGCTACACCTTC	CASSLYTQTTYGYTF